Shown below are 10 T cell receptor beta chains from a single sample sequenced in a study of cytomegalovirus exposure and HLA in healthy donors. PCR employed 60 Vbeta and 13 Jbeta primers. TCRdb keeps only in-frame clones here, not all; method: immunoSEQ multiplex PCR. This sample contains roughly 62,000 clones. Sample: PBMCs. The receptors derive from a woman between 18 and 29 years old in good health and CMV-seronegative.

V and J are TRBV2 and TRBJ1-3, with 7 bases fitting TRBD1. Trimming took 6 bases from V and 15 from J; bases not matched to a gene: 8. The germline V gene encodes CDR1 SNHLY and CDR2 FYNNEI. The CDR3 is 11 residues long. This CDR3 reads CASREPGQQYF. The DNA for the CDR3 is TGTGCCAGCAGGGAGCCGGGACAGCAATATTTT. The full variable domain, in which reference TRBV2 and TRBJ1-3 provide the parts outside the CDR3, is EPEVTQTPSHQVTQMGQEVILRCVPISNHLYFYWYRQILGQKVEFLVSFYNNEISEKSEIFDDQFSVERPDGSNFTLKIRSTKLEDSAMYFCASREPGQQYFGEGSWLTVV.

V and J are TRBV7-9 and TRBJ2-7; 8 nucleotides line up with TRBD1. This CDR3 contains 13 residues. Per the germline V gene, CDR1 is SEHNR and CDR2 is FQNEAQ (reference sequence). V lost 5 bases and J lost 7; bases outside the gene matches: 7. CDR3: CASSLTRTGEQYF. The CDR3 nucleotides are TGTGCCAGCAGCCTTACTAGGACAGGGGAGCAGTACTTC.

CDR3: CASSANREAFISAQHF. The CDR3 nucleotides are TGTGCCAGCAGTGCGAACCGGGAGGCCTTTATTTCGGCCCAGCATTTT. The chain joins TRBV27 to TRBJ1-5; D is unresolved. Trimming cost V 5 bases and J 11 bases, with 25 bases left between them. Germline lookup yields CDR1 MNHEY and CDR2 SMNVEV (reference sequence). This CDR3 is 16 amino acids long.

The gene calls are TRBV7-2 and TRBJ1-6; D is ambiguous. The CDR3 consists of 15 residues. Deletions cut 5 bases from V and 0 bases from J, with 8 bases between. Germline V gene data show CDR1 as SGHTA and CDR2 as FQGNSA. CDR3 DNA: TGTGCCAGCAGCGCCTCCGGCTCCTATAATTCACCCCTCCACTTT. It codes for CASSASGSYNSPLHF.

V and J are TRBV6-1 and TRBJ1-4, with D uncertain. V gave up 2 bases and J gave up 0 bases, with 7 bases separating them. CDR1 is MNHNS and CDR2 is SASEGT in the germline V gene. The CDR3 has 15 residues. In DNA form, the CDR3 reads TGTGCCAGCAGTGAATTTGCGGCAACTAATGAAAAACTGTTTTTT. Its translation is CASSEFAATNEKLFF.

The rearrangement links TRBV5-1 to TRBJ2-7, with 10 bases identical to TRBD2. This CDR3 comprises 17 residues. J was trimmed by 2 bases and V by 1 base; bases with no gene match: 9. The V gene's germline CDR1 is SGHRS and CDR2 YFSETQ. Written as DNA, the CDR3 is TGCGCCAGCAGCTTGTTACCGCTAGCGGGAGTCCCCTACGAGCAGTACTTC. This codes for CASSLLPLAGVPYEQYF.

On this clone: Different DNA sequences within this sample yield the same CDR3. The chain is built from TRBV4-1 and TRBJ1-2, with D perhaps TRBD1 (6 bases). The CDR3 loop spans 14 amino acids. Germline CDR1 is MGHRA and CDR2 is YSYEKL. Trimming stripped 0 bases from V and 4 bases from J, with 9 bases between. The CDR3 DNA reads as TGCGCCAGCAGCCAAGATAGACAGGTCTATGGCTACACCTTC. Amino acids: CASSQDRQVYGYTF.

The rearrangement uses TRBV2 and TRBJ1-1, with 9 nucleotides matching TRBD1. CDR1 SNHLY and CDR2 FYNNEI come from the germline V gene. Losses at the gene ends were 7 bases for V and 5 bases for J; bases not matched to a gene: 5. The CDR3 consists of 13 residues. In DNA, the CDR3 is TGTGCCAGCAACAGGGGGCGGGAGACTGAAGCTTTCTTT. It codes for CASNRGRETEAFF. Variable domain in full (rest from reference TRBV2 and TRBJ1-1): EPEVTQTPSHQVTQMGQEVILRCVPISNHLYFYWYRQILGQKVEFLVSFYNNEISEKSEIFDDQFSVERPDGSNFTLKIRSTKLEDSAMYFCASNRGRETEAFFGQGTRLTVV.

Comment on this clone: The junction differs from germline at one of its ends, possibly a read error. The same CDR3 is also encoded by other DNA sequences in this sample. The chain recombines TRBV18 with TRBJ1-6; TRBD1 is a possible D gene (6 bases). This CDR3 region has 15 residues. Germline V gives CDR1 KGHSH, CDR2 LQKENI. DNA for the CDR3: TGTGCCAGCTCACCGAGCGAACAGGGCTATTCACCCCTACACTTT. Its protein product is CASSPSEQGYSPLHF.

The CDR3 here is CSASGGSPLHF. DNA for the CDR3: TGCAGTGCTAGTGGGGGCTCACCCCTCCACTTT. The gene calls are TRBV20-1 and TRBJ1-6; maybe TRBD1 (6 bases). CDR3 length: 11 residues. Trimming took off 3 bases at V and 10 bases at J, with 7 bases between the two ends. CDR1 and CDR2 (germline): DFQATT, SNEGSKA (reference sequence).